This TCR beta chain emerged from a study of T-cell reconstitution after alpha-beta-depleted transplantation in children. In this sample, this clonotype turned up many times. As it was prepared, the TCRbeta library received unique molecular identifiers. TCRdb processed the PCR reads anew with MiXCR; each CDR3 protein has one entry. The sample shows under 300,000 distinct CDR3 sequences, 9.7% of them seen only once. The CDR3 contains 15 residues. Trimming at V came to 0 bases and at J to 8 bases, leaving 3 bases not matched to a gene. Germline loops: CDR1 SGHRS, CDR2 YFSETQ. The gene calls are TRBV5-1 and TRBJ2-1, with TRBD1 identical over 12 bases. The TCR sequence derives from a human donor who donated a stem cell graft to a child with SCID. The sample in question was PBMCs from the stem cell graft donor, obtained from the stem cell graft. The CDR3 sequence is CASSLGGQGAYEQFF. CDR3 DNA: TGCGCCAGCAGCTTGGGGGGACAGGGGGCATATGAGCAGTTCTTC.